This T cell receptor beta chain was captured by sequencing in a study of technical replicates of blood from a few donors. Clones were read by immunoSEQ multiplex PCR, and TCRdb kept only the in-frame ones, dropping some. Found here are 90,000 or so clones, roughly 94% of them singletons; the top ten hold less than 0.35%. Sequenced: T cells isolated from PBMCs. The receptor comes from a human donor in good health.

CDR3 amino acids: CASSQYRTSTYEQYF. The CDR3 nucleotides read TGTGCCAGCAGCCAATACCGGACTAGTACTTACGAGCAGTACTTC. The chain employs TRBV14 and TRBJ2-7, with 7 bases matching TRBD2. Germline lookup yields CDR1 SGHDN and CDR2 FVKESK. This CDR3 comprises 15 residues. The J segment lost 4 bases and the V segment lost 2 bases, leaving 8 bases of the junction unmatched.